Given below is one T cell receptor (beta chain) in context. Its specificity is not known. PCR primers comprised 60 Vbeta and 13 Jbeta primers. TCRdb keeps only in-frame clones here, not all; method: immunoSEQ multiplex PCR. The repertoire holds approximately 82,000 clones, with 9.5% to 13% as singletons. The data stem from a study of cytomegalovirus exposure and HLA in healthy donors. Whole-study findings and limits: Solely CMV serostatus was available to characterize immune exposure.

Trimming left V 0 bases short and J 10 bases short, with 8 bases between. CDR1 is MNHEY, CDR2 SVGAGI, per germline. The CDR3 runs 12 residues. The sequence was obtained from a man in his 60s in good health and CMV-seropositive. The chain links TRBV6-5 to TRBJ2-3, with a possible D match to TRBD2 (5 bases). Sequencing was carried out using PBMCs. In DNA form, the CDR3 reads TGTGCCAGCAGTTACTCGTGGGGAGCGCAGTATTTT. This encodes CASSYSWGAQYF.